The clone carrying this T cell receptor (beta chain) was observed a handful of times. The antigen is not known. The sample originates from a study of beta chain features in type 1 diabetes. General observations from the study: Across all four CD4+ subsets, people with type 1 diabetes showed modestly shorter TCRB CDR3s.

The whole isolated RNA underwent reverse transcription, so sequencing captured expressed TCRB transcripts. The data were produced by immunoSEQ multiplex PCR, yet TCRdb's version contains in-frame clones alone and is incomplete. Among 200,000 to 300,000 clones listed, 9.5% to 13% were seen once. Trimming took off 4 bases at V and 5 bases at J, with 11 bases between the two ends. Germline CDR1 and CDR2: MNHEY and SMNVEV (reference sequence). The CDR3 has 13 amino acids. The TCR sequence derives from a man aged 25 to 45 with type 1 diabetes. The J gene is TRBJ2-5, the V gene TRBV27; tentatively, D is TRBD2 (6 bases). The sample taken for sequencing was naive CD4+ T cells from blood. The CDR3 sequence is CASSWGVGETQYF. The CDR3 region has the DNA TGTGCCAGCAGTTGGGGGGTTGGGGAGACCCAGTACTTC.